A selection of T cell receptor beta chains follows, all from one sample in a study of shared clonotypes between healthy human individuals. The protocol was immunoSEQ multiplex PCR, while the TCRdb copy is restricted to in-frame clones and leaves out a portion. Of approximately 980,000 clones listed, over 75% were seen once; the top ten hold approximately 1.5%. Sequences were obtained from memory CD4+ T cells sorted from blood. The source of these receptors is a man aged 18 to 29 in good health. Both conserved end residues are part of each CDR3. The D gene is left open where the match is weak. Rows may omit the clone size; those that give it use once, few, many or a size class.

j_call d_call clone_size v_call cdr3_aa cdr3_nt
TRBJ2-1 TRBD2 - TRBV7-2 CASSLAGGPLDEQFF TGTGCCAGCAGCTTAGCGGGAGGGCCTTTGGATGAGCAGTTCTTC
TRBJ1-1 - - TRBV6-5 CATSLHRNTEAFF TGTGCCACCAGTTTGCACAGGAACACTGAAGCTTTCTTT
TRBJ1-1 TRBD1 - TRBV13 CASSPRTGGTEAFF TGTGCCAGCAGCCCTCGGACAGGGGGGACTGAAGCTTTCTTT
TRBJ2-4 - - TRBV6-5 CASSAGTWEYF TGTGCCAGCAGTGCCGGGACGTGGGAGTACTTC
TRBJ1-6 - few TRBV4-2 CASSQESFGWSSYNSPLHF TGTGCCAGCAGCCAAGAGAGTTTCGGATGGAGCTCCTATAATTCACCCCTCCACTTT
TRBJ1-2 TRBD1 - TRBV25-1 CASTTGGYGYTF TGTGCCAGCACTACAGGGGGCTATGGCTACACCTTC
TRBJ2-7 TRBD2 - TRBV6-5 CASRRTSGNYEQYF TGTGCCAGCAGACGGACTAGCGGGAACTACGAGCAGTACTTC
TRBJ2-7 - - TRBV30 CAWDVSPNEQYF TGTGCCTGGGATGTGTCGCCTAACGAGCAGTACTTC
TRBJ1-1 TRBD1 few TRBV5-4 CASSLLSAGQGTEAFF TGTGCCAGCAGCTTGTTATCCGCCGGACAGGGGACTGAAGCTTTCTTT
TRBJ1-1 TRBD1 - TRBV5-5 CASSSGQGAGKDTEAFF TGTGCCAGCAGCTCCGGACAGGGGGCAGGTAAGGACACTGAAGCTTTCTTT
TRBJ2-3 - many TRBV2 CASGITDTQYF TGTGCCAGCGGTATCACAGATACGCAGTATTTT
TRBJ1-3 - many TRBV30 CAWSGSGSSSGNTIYF TGTGCCTGGAGTGGGTCCGGGTCGAGCTCTGGAAACACCATATATTTT
TRBJ1-5 - once TRBV7-9 CASSLARDQPQHF TGTGCCAGCAGCTTAGCGCGGGATCAGCCCCAGCATTTT
TRBJ2-7 TRBD1 once TRBV18 CASSPRLNTGGPEEQYF TGTGCCAGCTCACCAAGGCTTAATACAGGGGGTCCGGAAGAGCAGTACTTC
TRBJ2-7 - - TRBV6-5 CASSYSAGSGYEQYF TGTGCCAGCAGTTACTCTGCAGGTTCGGGTTACGAGCAGTACTTC
TRBJ2-1 - many TRBV30 CAWTLNNIGEQFF TGTGCCTGGACTCTAAATAATATCGGTGAGCAGTTCTTC
TRBJ1-1 - - TRBV4-2 CASSRKVDTEAFF TGTGCCAGCAGCCGGAAGGTGGACACTGAAGCTTTCTTT
TRBJ2-7 TRBD2 once TRBV7-2 CASSLEGLAASYEQYF TGTGCCAGCAGCTTAGAGGGACTAGCGGCCTCCTACGAGCAGTACTTC
TRBJ2-7 TRBD2 - TRBV7-8 CASSLRTSETYEQYF TGTGCCAGCAGCCTTCGGACTAGCGAAACCTACGAGCAGTACTTC
TRBJ2-1 TRBD2 - TRBV30 CAWSRNLAGDNEQFF TGTGCCTGGAGTAGGAATCTAGCGGGGGACAATGAGCAGTTCTTC
TRBJ1-5 TRBD1 - TRBV5-1 CASSVTGTSNQPQHF TGCGCCAGCAGCGTGACAGGGACCAGCAATCAGCCCCAGCATTTT
TRBJ1-2 TRBD1 once TRBV28 CASSTGGFNYGYTF TGTGCCAGCTCGACAGGGGGTTTTAACTATGGCTACACCTTC
TRBJ1-6 TRBD1 many TRBV7-9 CASSPQGSGNSPLHF TGTGCCAGCAGCCCACAGGGGTCGGGTAATTCACCCCTCCACTTT
TRBJ1-3 - - TRBV19 CASRSGAQGPSGNTIYF TGTGCCAGTAGATCGGGGGCGCAGGGGCCCTCTGGAAACACCATATATTTT
TRBJ2-5 TRBD2 few TRBV5-4 CASSLTSVLQETQYF TGTGCCAGCAGCTTGACTAGCGTTCTACAAGAGACCCAGTACTTC
TRBJ2-5 - - TRBV10-3 CAISESWGQETQYF TGTGCCATCAGTGAGTCATGGGGGCAAGAGACCCAGTACTTC
TRBJ1-1 - - TRBV18 CASSPRADLNTEAFF TGTGCCAGCTCACCTAGGGCAGACCTGAACACTGAAGCTTTCTTT
TRBJ2-7 TRBD2 - TRBV5-1 CASSPTGGSYEQYF TGCGCCAGCAGCCCCACCGGGGGGTCCTACGAGCAGTACTTC
TRBJ1-5 - - TRBV6-1 CASAWTDSNQPQHF TGTGCCAGCGCCTGGACGGATAGCAATCAGCCCCAGCATTTT
TRBJ1-2 - - TRBV6-1 CASMEGPYGYTF TGTGCCAGCATGGAGGGCCCCTATGGCTACACCTTC
TRBJ2-7 - - TRBV7-9 CASSFAGTYEQYF TGTGCCAGCAGCTTCGCCGGGACCTACGAGCAGTACTTC
TRBJ1-5 TRBD1 - TRBV6-1 CASSATDRGGNQPQHF TGTGCCAGCAGTGCTACCGACAGGGGAGGCAATCAGCCCCAGCATTTT
TRBJ2-2 - - TRBV10-2 CASSGAAGAYGTLFF TGCGCCAGCAGTGGGGCGGCAGGGGCCTACGGGACGCTGTTTTTT
TRBJ1-3 - few TRBV18 CASSPGDASGNTIYF TGTGCCAGCTCACCAGGGGACGCCTCTGGAAACACCATATATTTT
TRBJ2-5 TRBD2 - TRBV30 CAWRGGGRTQYF TGTGCCTGGAGGGGCGGGGGTAGGACCCAGTACTTC
TRBJ2-3 - - TRBV7-2 CASSLGGTSTDTQYF TGTGCCAGCAGCTTGGGGGGAACTAGCACAGATACGCAGTATTTT
TRBJ2-1 TRBD2 few TRBV27 CASSSPGLGDEQFF TGTGCCAGCAGTTCACCGGGACTAGGGGATGAGCAGTTCTTC